This T cell receptor (beta chain) was sequenced for a study of CD8 T cells in ankylosing spondylitis. General observations from the study: Peripheral blood samples showed relatively rare disease-linked clones, and these clones were CD8+. Seemingly distinctive of ankylosing spondylitis blood was a TCR beta motif formed by eight highly homologous variants.

This CDR3 region has 20 residues. A note on this clonotype: Its antigen is not known.

Scientists made TCR beta libraries using quantitative 5'-RACE with molecular barcodes. TCRdb reanalysed the 5' RACE reads using MiXCR and keeps one entry per CDR3 protein. The data contain around 40,000 distinct CDR3 sequences, about 2.5% of them singletons. This sequence was found in a male donor with ankylosing spondylitis or in good health (not recorded which). Material for sequencing was blood, either unsorted or a sorted T cell fraction (not recorded which). The rearrangement uses TRBV12-2 and TRBJ2-2; the D call in the table, TRBD2, was not verified against the DNA. TRBV12-2 is labeled a pseudogene. Here the CDR3 DNA reads TGTGCAAGTCGCTTAGCTGATCCGGGACTAGCGGGAGAGAACACCGGGGAGCTGTTTTTT. Translation gives CASRLADPGLAGENTGELFF.